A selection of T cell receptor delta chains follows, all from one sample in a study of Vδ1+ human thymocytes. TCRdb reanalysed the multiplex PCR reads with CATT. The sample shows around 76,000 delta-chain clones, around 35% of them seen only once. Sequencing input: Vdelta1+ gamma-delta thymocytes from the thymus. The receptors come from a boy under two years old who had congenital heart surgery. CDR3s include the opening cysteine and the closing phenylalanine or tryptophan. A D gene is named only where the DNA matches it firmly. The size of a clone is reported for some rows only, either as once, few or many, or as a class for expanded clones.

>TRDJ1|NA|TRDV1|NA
CALGELFPTPHCWGLIF
TGTGCTCTTGGGGAACTCTTCCCTACGCCCCACTGTTGGGGACTCATCTTT
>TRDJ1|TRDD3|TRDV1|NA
CALGETGGWILIF
TGTGCTCTTGGGGAAACTGGGGGATGGATACTCATCTTT
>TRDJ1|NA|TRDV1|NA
CALGDALTGGGSYPTDKLIF
TGTGCTCTTGGGGACGCACTTACGGGCGGAGGGTCATACCCAACCGATAAACTCATCTTT
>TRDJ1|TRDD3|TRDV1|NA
CALGELPRWGIRRDTDKLIF
TGTGCTCTTGGGGAACTTCCCCGCTGGGGGATACGACGGGACACCGATAAACTCATCTTT
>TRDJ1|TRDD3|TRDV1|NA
CALGDWGYSTGGYTDKLIF
TGTGCTCTTGGGGACTGGGGTTACAGCACTGGGGGATACACCGATAAACTCATCTTT
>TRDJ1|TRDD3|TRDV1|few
CALGGVLGDSSYTDKLIF
TGTGCTCTTGGGGGGGTACTGGGGGACTCTTCATACACCGATAAACTCATCTTT
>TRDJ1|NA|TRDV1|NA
CALGKRNWESGLIF
TGTGCTCTTGGGAAACGGAACTGGGAGTCTGGACTCATCTTT
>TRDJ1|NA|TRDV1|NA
CALGELGVFRGISTDKLIF
TGTGCTCTTGGGGAACTAGGTGTATTCCGAGGGATTTCAACCGATAAACTCATCTTT
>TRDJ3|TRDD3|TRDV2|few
CACDTKTGGFTLSWDTRQMFF
TGTGCCTGTGACACAAAGACTGGGGGATTCACCCTTTCCTGGGACACCCGACAGATGTTTTTC
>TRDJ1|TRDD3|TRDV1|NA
CALGELSPILPYWGTITDKLIF
TGTGCTCTTGGGGAACTAAGCCCTATCCTTCCTTACTGGGGGACGATCACCGATAAACTCATCTTT
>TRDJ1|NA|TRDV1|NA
CALGELNGDDYTDKLIF
TGTGCTCTTGGGGAACTAAATGGAGACGACTACACCGATAAACTCATCTTT
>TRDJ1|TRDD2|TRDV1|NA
CALGEHREGLPTHHWVGHDKLIF
TGTGCTCTTGGGGAACATCGCGAAGGGCTTCCTACCCACCACTGGGTGGGACACGATAAACTCATCTTT
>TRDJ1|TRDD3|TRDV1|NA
CALGEPFPYWGHRVEADKLIF
TGTGCTCTTGGGGAACCTTTCCCATACTGGGGCCACCGGGTGGAGGCCGATAAACTCATCTTT
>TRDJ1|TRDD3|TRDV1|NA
CALGGPLGPYWGIRSADKLIF
TGTGCTCTTGGGGGACCTCTGGGTCCGTACTGGGGGATACGGTCTGCCGATAAACTCATCTTT
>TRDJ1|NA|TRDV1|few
CALGNLTIPSDETGEHKLIF
TGTGCTCTTGGGAACCTGACCATCCCTTCCGATGAAACTGGGGAACATAAACTCATCTTT
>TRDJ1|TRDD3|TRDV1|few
CALGNQTGHVRQLGDTPDKLIF
TGTGCTCTTGGGAACCAGACGGGACATGTACGACAACTGGGGGATACGCCCGATAAACTCATCTTT
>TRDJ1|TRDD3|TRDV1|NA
CALGERSCRDTGPDKLIF
TGTGCTCTTGGGGAAAGGTCTTGTAGGGATACGGGCCCCGATAAACTCATCTTT
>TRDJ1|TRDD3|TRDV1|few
CALGELFSSPRLGDPTDKLIF
TGTGCTCTTGGGGAACTCTTCAGTTCCCCACGGCTGGGGGATCCCACCGATAAACTCATCTTT
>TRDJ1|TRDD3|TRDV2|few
CACDGLGDPDTDKLIF
TGTGCCTGTGACGGACTGGGGGATCCCGACACCGATAAACTCATCTTT
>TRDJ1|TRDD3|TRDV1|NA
CALGALPMPGGYGFGTDKLIF
TGTGCTCTTGGGGCCCTTCCTATGCCTGGGGGATACGGCTTCGGCACCGATAAACTCATCTTT
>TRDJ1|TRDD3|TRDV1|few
CALGGFLQATYWGMEETDKLIF
TGTGCTCTTGGGGGATTCCTACAAGCTACTTACTGGGGGATGGAAGAGACCGATAAACTCATCTTT
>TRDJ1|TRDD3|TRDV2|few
CACDPNTGGLGDRTDKLIF
TGTGCCTGTGACCCTAATACAGGTGGACTGGGGGATCGCACCGATAAACTCATCTTT
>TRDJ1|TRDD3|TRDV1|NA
CALGENTFPRYWGGKLIF
TGTGCTCTTGGGGAAAACACCTTCCCCCGGTACTGGGGGGGTAAACTCATCTTT
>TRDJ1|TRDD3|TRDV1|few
CALGELDWGIRSHKLIF
TGTGCTCTTGGGGAGCTCGACTGGGGGATACGCTCCCATAAACTCATCTTT
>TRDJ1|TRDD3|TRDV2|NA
CACDIKLGDTWGKPIF
TGTGCCTGTGACATTAAACTGGGGGATACGTGGGGAAAACCCATCTTT
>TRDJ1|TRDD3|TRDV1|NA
CALGDPGIAGGSSYTDKLIF
TGTGCTCTTGGGGACCCAGGAATTGCTGGGGGATCCTCGTACACCGATAAACTCATCTTT
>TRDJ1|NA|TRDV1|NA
CALGEEGLPTWGYWGATDKLIF
TGTGCTCTTGGGGAAGAAGGCCTTCCTACGTGGGGTTACTGGGGGGCTACCGATAAACTCATCTTT
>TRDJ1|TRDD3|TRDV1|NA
CALGEPRLGRGMKGSDKLIF
TGTGCTCTTGGGGAACCCCGCTTAGGGAGGGGGATGAAAGGGAGTGATAAACTCATCTTT
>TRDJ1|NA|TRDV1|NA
CALGELFPWGTGYKLIF
TGTGCTCTTGGGGAACTCTTCCCCTGGGGAACCGGGTATAAACTCATCTTT
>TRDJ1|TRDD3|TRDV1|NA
CALGLRDTGLPWDKFIF
TGTGCTCTTGGGTTACGGGATACCGGGTTGCCGTGGGACAAATTCATCTTT
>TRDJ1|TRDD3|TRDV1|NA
CALGDTTDYWGSYADKLIF
TGTGCTCTTGGGGACACTACGGATTACTGGGGGTCGTACGCCGATAAACTCATCTTT
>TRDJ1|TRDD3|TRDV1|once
CALGESHSGRGIRGVSDKLIF
TGTGCTCTTGGGGAGTCTCACTCGGGTCGGGGGATACGCGGGGTTTCCGATAAACTCATCTTT
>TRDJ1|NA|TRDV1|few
CALGTVLPHKTDKLIF
TGTGCTCTTGGGACAGTCCTTCCCCATAAGACCGATAAACTCATCTTT
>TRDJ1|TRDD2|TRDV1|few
CALGELRPLPTRVTGDSYTDKLIF
TGTGCTCTTGGGGAACTACGACCCCTTCCTACGAGGGTTACTGGGGATTCGTACACCGATAAACTCATCTTT
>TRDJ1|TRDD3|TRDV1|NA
CALEPVLGDFTDKLIF
TGTGCTCTAGAACCCGTACTGGGGGACTTCACCGATAAACTCATCTTT
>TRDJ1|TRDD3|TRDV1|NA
CALAFTLGVAYTDKLIF
TGTGCTCTGGCTTTCACCCTGGGGGTCGCGTACACCGATAAACTCATCTTT
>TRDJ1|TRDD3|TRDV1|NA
CALGELIYVYSVLGDTPPYTDKLIF
TGTGCTCTTGGGGAACTAATCTACGTCTATTCTGTACTGGGGGATACTCCCCCGTACACCGATAAACTCATCTTT
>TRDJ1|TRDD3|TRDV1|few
CALGELYLTLGDTPDKLIF
TGTGCTCTTGGGGAACTGTACTTGACGCTGGGGGATACGCCCGATAAACTCATCTTT
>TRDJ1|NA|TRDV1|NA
CALGEPTFLPPSSYWVIQTDKLIF
TGTGCTCTTGGGGAGCCCACTTTCCTTCCTCCGTCTTCGTACTGGGTGATACAAACCGATAAACTCATCTTT
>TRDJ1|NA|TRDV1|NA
CALGELSSVLDKLTF
TGTGCTCTTGGGGAGCTCTCTTCCGTACTGGATAAACTCACCTTT
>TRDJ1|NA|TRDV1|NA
CALGGPRYTDKLIF
TGTGCTCTTGGGGGGCCCAGGTACACCGATAAACTCATCTTT
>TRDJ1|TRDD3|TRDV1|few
CALGEAQSWILGAADFYTDKLIF
TGTGCTCTTGGGGAAGCCCAGTCGTGGATACTGGGGGCCGCCGACTTTTACACCGATAAACTCATCTTT
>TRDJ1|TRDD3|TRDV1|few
CALGVTYLRPGGNYTDKLIF
TGTGCTCTTGGAGTCACCTACCTTCGGCCTGGGGGAAATTACACCGATAAACTCATCTTT
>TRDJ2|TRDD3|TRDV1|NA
CALGENAYRGIPPPMTAQLFF
TGTGCTCTTGGGGAAAACGCCTACCGGGGGATACCACCCCCGATGACAGCACAACTCTTCTTT
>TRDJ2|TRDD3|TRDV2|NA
CACDTATGGYPTLTAQLFF
TGTGCCTGTGACACGGCGACTGGGGGATACCCGACTTTGACGGCACAACTCTTCTTT
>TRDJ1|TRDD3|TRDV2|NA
CACDLWGIRRYKRRYTDKLIF
TGTGCCTGTGACCTCTGGGGGATACGCCGTTACAAACGCCGTTACACCGATAAGCTCATCTTT
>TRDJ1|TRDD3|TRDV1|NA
CALGGSYPGTGGYAPYTDKLIF
TGTGCTCTTGGGGGTTCCTACCCGGGTACTGGGGGATACGCCCCGTACACCGATAAACTCATCTTT